This note documents a single T cell receptor beta chain sequence. The antigen remains unidentified. This entry is derived from a study of T cell responses to AZD1222 COVID-19 vaccine. Study results and caveats: The donors showed a predominance of white British ancestry and of females, with possible underestimation of clonal diversity. There were repertoire samples only from the period after the peak T cell response.

The method was immunoSEQ multiplex PCR; TCRdb's version includes in-frame clones alone and lacks a portion of them. Of some 140,000 clones listed, around 90% are singletons. This specimen consisted of peripheral blood, obtained on day 0 of AZD1222 vaccination. This clonotype was sampled from an adult in good health.

The CDR3 coding sequence is TGTGCCATCCGGGACACAGGGGCCACCGGGGAGCTGTTTTTT. It specifies CAIRDTGATGELFF. The chain recombines TRBV10-3 with TRBJ2-2; TRBD1 aligns across 7 bases. There are 14 residues in the CDR3. Germline V lookup: CDR1 ENHRY, CDR2 SYGVKD. Losses at the gene ends were 8 bases for V and 4 bases for J; bases not matched to a gene: 7.